The 27 T cell receptor beta chains below come from one sample, sequenced in a study of blood T cell repertoires in COVID-19. Measured with immunoSEQ multiplex PCR; TCRdb has only the in-frame clones, and not every one. The sample shows approximately 50,000 clones, roughly 82% of them seen only once. Sequencing was carried out using peripheral blood. These receptors were obtained from a woman over 75 with acute or convalescent COVID-19.

V usage is TRBV6-4 and J usage is TRBJ2-1; 10 nucleotides align to TRBD1. The length of the CDR3 is 14 residues. J gave up 8 bases and V 0 bases, and 1 base lay outside the gene matches. Germline assignment: CDR1 MRHNA and CDR2 SNTAGT. CDR3 nucleotides: TGTGCCAGCAGTGACTCGGGACAGGGGCATGAGCAGTTCTTC. Residues: CASSDSGQGHEQFF.

This clone was counted between two and nine times. The chain has TRBV18 and TRBJ1-6; 7 positions match TRBD1. This CDR3 contains 15 residues. The V gene's germline CDR1 is KGHSH and CDR2 LQKENI. V was pared by 3 bases and J by 6 bases, with 5 bases of the junction left unmatched. The CDR3, as DNA: TGTGCCAGCTCACCTGGAGGGACAGCTAATTCACCCCTCCACTTT. Amino acid sequence: CASSPGGTANSPLHF.

The V gene is TRBV2, the J gene TRBJ1-1; D perhaps matches TRBD1 (5 bases). Deletions cut 4 bases from V and 4 bases from J, with 13 bases between. The germline CDR1 and CDR2 sequences are SNHLY and FYNNEI. The CDR3 length is 14 residues. In DNA form, the CDR3 reads TGTGCCAGCAGTGGGACACCCCTGGGCACTGAAGCTTTCTTT. This codes for CASSGTPLGTEAFF.

In its sample, this clone was seen once. The V and J genes are TRBV5-4 and TRBJ2-3, with 7 positions matching TRBD2. The V gene's germline CDR1 is SGHNT and CDR2 YYREEE (reference sequence). The CDR3 loop spans 15 amino acids. J lost 1 base, V lost 0 bases, and 2 bases had no gene match. The CDR3 protein is CASSLDGGGTDTQYF. Written as DNA, the CDR3 is TGTGCCAGCAGCTTGGATGGGGGGGGCACAGATACGCAGTATTTT.

The V and J genes are TRBV4-2 and TRBJ1-2; weak D call: TRBD1 (6 bases). V dropped 0 bases and J dropped 5 bases, with 13 bases sitting between them. CDR1 LGHNA and CDR2 YNFKEQ come from the germline V gene. CDR3 length: 15 residues. CDR3 DNA: TGTGCCAGCAGCCAAGAGCAATCAGGGGATTATGGCTACACCTTC. This encodes CASSQEQSGDYGYTF.

The V call is TRBV29-1, the J call TRBJ1-2; D is ambiguous. The V gene's germline CDR1 is SQVTM and CDR2 ANQGSEA. V was clipped by 4 bases and J by 0 bases, with 6 bases between them. This CDR3 region has 12 residues. In DNA, the CDR3 is TGCAGCGTTGCTGGAGCTAACTATGGCTACACCTTC. Protein product: CSVAGANYGYTF.

This clone occurred once. The gene calls are TRBV2 and TRBJ2-1, with D possibly TRBD1 on 6 matching bases. Germline V lookup: CDR1 SNHLY, CDR2 FYNNEI. V dropped 0 bases and J dropped 3 bases, with 9 bases sitting between them. This CDR3 is 15 amino acids long. CDR3: CASSEARGIYNEQFF. As DNA, the CDR3 is TGTGCCAGCAGTGAAGCGAGGGGGATCTACAATGAGCAGTTCTTC.

The chain has TRBV19 and TRBJ1-2, with D tentatively TRBD1 (6 bases). V gave up 1 base and J gave up 3 bases, with 9 bases separating them. Germline V gives CDR1 LNHDA, CDR2 SQIVND (reference sequence). The CDR3 contains 14 residues. CDR3 bases: TGTGCCAGTAGTATAGCGGCAGGGGACTATGGCTACACCTTC. Encoded protein: CASSIAAGDYGYTF.

The V gene is TRBV11-2, the J gene TRBJ1-1, with 10 bases lining up with TRBD1. The CDR3 length is 13 residues. Trimming took 0 bases from V and 10 from J; bases not matched to a gene: 2. Germline lookup yields CDR1 SGHAT and CDR2 FQNNGV. For the CDR3, the DNA is TGTGCCAGCAGCTTAGATCGGACAGGGGGAGCTTTCTTT. The encoded protein is CASSLDRTGGAFF.

J is TRBJ2-3 and V is TRBV7-8, with TRBD2 matching 9 bases. The CDR3 totals 15 residues. CDR1 and CDR2 from the germline V gene are SGHVS and FQNEAQ. The trim removed 2 bases at V and 4 bases at J, leaving 4 bases unmatched. In DNA form, the CDR3 reads TGTGCCAGCAGCTTACCCCGACTAGCGGCAGATACGCAGTATTTT. Translated: CASSLPRLAADTQYF.

V and J are TRBV3-1 (or the pseudogene TRBV3-2) and TRBJ1-2, with D perhaps TRBD1 (5 bases). This CDR3 spans 15 amino acids. V was pared by 4 bases and J by 7 bases, with 19 bases between. CDR1 and CDR2 from the germline V gene are LGHDT and YNNKEL (reference sequence). The CDR3 is CASSLERGRSPGYTF. The CDR3 bases are TGTGCCAGCAGCCTCGAGCGGGGCAGATCCCCTGGCTACACCTTC.

In its sample, this clone was seen a few times. The V gene is TRBV6-5, the J gene TRBJ1-1; D might be TRBD1 (6 bases). The V gene's germline CDR1 is MNHEY and CDR2 SVGAGI. The CDR3 totals 15 residues. Trimming removed 8 bases from V and 1 base from J, with 17 bases in between. In DNA, the CDR3 is TGTGCCAGCCCGGGGGGGCCCCAGCAGAACACTGAAGCTTTCTTT. Its translation is CASPGGPQQNTEAFF.

This clone is judged medium-sized. V usage is TRBV2 and J usage is TRBJ1-5, with D possibly TRBD1 on 5 matching bases. The CDR3 consists of 17 residues. Trimming took 1 base from V and 4 from J, leaving 17 bases between them. The germline V gene encodes CDR1 SNHLY and CDR2 FYNNEI. CDR3 residues: CASSEGTGGAGNQPQHF. The CDR3 nucleotides read TGTGCCAGCAGTGAAGGGACGGGAGGGGCTGGGAATCAGCCCCAGCATTTT.

The DNA of the CDR3 is TGTGCCAGCAGCTTAGTCCTCCGGGGGATCGGCACTGAAGCTTTCTTT. It yields the protein CASSLVLRGIGTEAFF. This chain links TRBV11-2 with TRBJ1-1; tentative D call: TRBD1 (5 bases). The CDR3 sequence is 16 residues long. Germline assignment: CDR1 SGHAT and CDR2 FQNNGV. Trimming removed 1 base at V and 4 bases at J, with 16 bases between.

This clone was detected a few times. The chain joins TRBV13 to TRBJ1-6; the match to TRBD1 covers 7 bases. CDR1 and CDR2 from the germline V gene are PRHDT and FYEKMQ (reference sequence). V dropped 3 bases and J dropped 6; count of bases not matched to a gene: 2. The CDR3 has 14 residues. CDR3 loop: CASSFGQANSPLHF. The CDR3 nucleotides are TGTGCCAGCAGCTTTGGACAGGCTAATTCACCCCTCCACTTT.

The chain carries TRBV2 and TRBJ1-2; no clear D. The germline V and J ends were trimmed by 6 bases and 1 base, with 12 bases remaining between them. CDR1 and CDR2 from the germline V gene are SNHLY and FYNNEI. This CDR3 spans 14 amino acids. The CDR3 nucleotides are TGTGCCAGCAGGGCGGTGGAGGTTAACTATGGCTACACCTTC. Protein product: CASRAVEVNYGYTF.

The rearrangement links TRBV19 to TRBJ1-6, with a weak D call TRBD1 (6 bases). V was pared by 8 bases and J by 7 bases, with 9 bases between. This CDR3 spans 12 amino acids. Germline V gives CDR1 LNHDA, CDR2 SQIVND (reference sequence). In DNA form, the CDR3 reads TGTGCCAGTCGGCAGGGGAATTCACCCCTCCACTTT. Amino acids: CASRQGNSPLHF.

The chain is built from TRBV7-9 and TRBJ1-5; no firm D call. The CDR3 is 15 residues long. The germline V gene has CDR1 SEHNR and CDR2 FQNEAQ (reference sequence). Trimming pared 6 bases from V and 5 bases from J, leaving 17 bases between. This CDR3 reads CASSPVLTGDQPQHF. The CDR3, as DNA: TGTGCCAGCAGTCCGGTCCTAACCGGGGATCAGCCCCAGCATTTT.

The chain recombines TRBV19 with TRBJ2-1; D not resolved. The CDR3 has 13 residues. With 2 bases removed from V and 8 bases from J, the gap between germline ends came to 10 bases. CDR1 is LNHDA and CDR2 is SQIVND in the germline V gene (reference sequence). The CDR3 is CASSIHQRYEQFF. The CDR3 coding sequence is TGTGCCAGTAGTATACACCAGAGGTATGAGCAGTTCTTC.

The J gene is TRBJ1-5, the V gene TRBV15; 8 nucleotides match TRBD1. The CDR3 contains 15 residues. The V gene end was trimmed by 1 base and the J gene end by 1 base; junction bases not matched to a gene: 0. The V gene's germline CDR1 is LNHNV and CDR2 YYDKDF (reference sequence). CDR3 nucleotides: TGTGCCACCAGCAGAGGACAGGGGAGCAATCAGCCCCAGCATTTT. Protein: CATSRGQGSNQPQHF.

The chain couples TRBV6-5 to TRBJ2-4; 7 nucleotides line up with TRBD1. After removal of 6 bases from V and 0 bases from J, the junction contained 5 bases not matched to a gene. This CDR3 spans 15 amino acids. Germline-derived CDR1 and CDR2 are MNHEY and SVGAGI. CDR3 region: CASRPGQLAKNIQYF. The CDR3 bases are TGTGCCAGCAGGCCGGGACAGCTAGCCAAAAACATTCAGTACTTC.

The chain combines TRBV7-3 with TRBJ2-1; maybe TRBD1 (6 bases). The germline gives CDR1 SGHTA, CDR2 FQGTGA. The CDR3 sequence is 15 residues long. The V gene lost 5 bases and the J gene lost 5 bases, with 16 bases spanning the gap. The CDR3 sequence: CASSRAGTPDNEQFF. CDR3 coding DNA: TGTGCCAGCAGCAGAGCAGGGACACCTGACAATGAGCAGTTCTTC.

The chain couples TRBV3-1 (or the pseudogene TRBV3-2) to TRBJ1-6; TRBD1 might be the D (5 bases). CDR3 length: 18 amino acids. V lost 5 bases to trimming and J lost 1 base, with 18 bases between them. Germline V gene lookup returns CDR1 LGHDT and CDR2 YNNKEL (reference sequence). CDR3 region: CASSKRPPRESYNSPLHF. CDR3 nucleotide sequence: TGTGCCAGCAGCAAGAGGCCCCCCAGGGAATCCTATAATTCACCCCTCCACTTT.

This chain connects TRBV6-5 to TRBJ2-3; D perhaps matches TRBD1 (6 bases). Germline CDR1 is MNHEY and CDR2 is SVGAGI. The CDR3 consists of 12 residues. The V end was cut by 5 bases, the J end by 5 bases, with 8 bases between. CDR3 loop: CASSLQGDTQYF. CDR3 coding DNA: TGTGCCAGCAGTCTACAGGGAGATACGCAGTATTTT.

The chain uses TRBV19 and TRBJ2-1, with TRBD1 matching over 9 bases. The CDR3 consists of 15 residues. From germline, CDR1 is LNHDA and CDR2 SQIVND (reference sequence). After removal of 6 bases from V and 6 bases from J, the junction contained 9 bases not matched to a gene. The CDR3 nucleotides are TGTGCCAGTAGCAGCACCGGGACAGGGTTCAATGAGCAGTTCTTC. This codes for CASSSTGTGFNEQFF.

The genes are TRBV28 and TRBJ2-5, with D possibly being TRBD1 (5 bases). This CDR3 region has 15 residues. The germline gives CDR1 MDHEN, CDR2 SYDVKM. V was clipped by 2 bases and J by 3 bases, with 13 bases between them. In DNA, the CDR3 is TGTGCCAGCAGTTTAGGTAGACAGTCTAAAGAGACCCAGTACTTC. This codes for CASSLGRQSKETQYF.

The V and J genes are TRBV6-5 and TRBJ2-7; TRBD1 agrees at 7 bases. The germline CDR1 and CDR2 sequences are MNHEY and SVGAGI. V shed 1 base and J 2 bases; nucleotides not matched to a gene: 8. There are 16 residues in the CDR3. CDR3 DNA: TGTGCCAGCAGTTACTTACAGGGGAGTATGCCCTACGAGCAGTACGTC. Translating gives CASSYLQGSMPYEQYV.